The sample holds a few counts of the clone carrying this T cell receptor beta chain. This specimen comes from a study of early T cells in non-severe SARS-CoV-2 infection. Attachment of unique molecular identifiers to individual cDNA molecules was performed. TCRdb re-derived calls from the 5' RACE reads in MiXCR, one entry per CDR3 protein. This table has 37,000 or so distinct CDR3 sequences, 5% to 6.5% appearing once. Trimming removed 4 bases from V and 5 bases from J, with 15 bases in between. This CDR3 is 15 amino acids long. Germline V gene lookup returns CDR1 SEHNR and CDR2 FQNEAQ (reference sequence).

The TCR originated in an adult who was a healthcare worker with PCR-confirmed SARS-CoV-2 infection or an uninfected control (not recorded which). The chain couples TRBV7-9 to TRBJ2-1, with a possible D match to TRBD2 (5 bases). The source material was whole blood. The CDR3 sequence: CASSSTRDINNEQFF. The CDR3 coding sequence is TGTGCCAGCAGCTCTACTAGAGACATAAACAATGAGCAGTTCTTC.